This TCR beta chain was documented in a study of CD8 T cells in ankylosing spondylitis. TCRdb ran MiXCR on the 5' RACE reads and lists one entry per CDR3 protein. Of approximately 150,000 distinct CDR3 sequences listed, roughly 31% were seen once; the top ten hold 4.5% to 6%. CDR1 is MGHRA, CDR2 YSYEKL, per germline. The CDR3 extends over 16 amino acids. Trimming took 4 bases from V and 0 from J, leaving 12 bases between them. V usage is TRBV4-1 and J usage is TRBJ2-2; no reliable D call. Sequencing was done on a sample of synovial fluid, either unsorted or a sorted T cell fraction (not recorded which). This receptor was identified in a male donor with ankylosing spondylitis. DNA for the CDR3: TGCGCCAGCAGCCGAATTATCCAGGCGAACACCGGGGAGCTGTTTTTT. Translation gives CASSRIIQANTGELFF.